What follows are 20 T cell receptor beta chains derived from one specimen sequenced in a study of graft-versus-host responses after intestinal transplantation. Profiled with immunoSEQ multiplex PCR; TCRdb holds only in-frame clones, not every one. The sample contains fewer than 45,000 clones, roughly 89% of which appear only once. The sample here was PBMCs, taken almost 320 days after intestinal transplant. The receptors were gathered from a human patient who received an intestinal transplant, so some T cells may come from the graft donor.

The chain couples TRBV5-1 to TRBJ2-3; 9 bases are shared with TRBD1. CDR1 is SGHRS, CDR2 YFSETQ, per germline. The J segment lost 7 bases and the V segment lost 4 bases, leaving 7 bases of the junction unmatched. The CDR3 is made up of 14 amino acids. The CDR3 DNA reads TGCGCCAGCAGCACTGGACAGGGGTTGTATACGCAGTATTTT. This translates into CASSTGQGLYTQYF.

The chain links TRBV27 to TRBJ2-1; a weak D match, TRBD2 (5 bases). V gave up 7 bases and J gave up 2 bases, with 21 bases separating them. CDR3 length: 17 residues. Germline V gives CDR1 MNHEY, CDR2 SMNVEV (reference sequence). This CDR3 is CASTTNFRGSAYNEQFF. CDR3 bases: TGTGCCAGCACTACGAATTTCCGGGGATCAGCCTACAATGAGCAGTTCTTC.

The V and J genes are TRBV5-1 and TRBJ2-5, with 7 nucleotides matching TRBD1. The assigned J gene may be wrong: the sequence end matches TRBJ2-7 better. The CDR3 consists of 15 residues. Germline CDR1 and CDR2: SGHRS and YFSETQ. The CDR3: CASSLLVRGQYEQYF. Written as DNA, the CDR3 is TGCGCCAGCAGCTTGTTGGTTAGGGGGCAGTACGAGCAGTACTTC.

Here the CDR3 reads CASSLQVNTGELFF. CDR3 coding DNA: TGCGCCAGCAGCTTACAGGTGAACACCGGGGAGCTGTTTTTT. The J gene is TRBJ2-2, the V gene TRBV5-1, with D perhaps matching TRBD1 (5 bases). CDR1 is SGHRS, CDR2 YFSETQ, per germline. The V gene lost 2 bases and the J gene lost 1 base, with 6 bases spanning the gap. The CDR3 extends over 14 amino acids.

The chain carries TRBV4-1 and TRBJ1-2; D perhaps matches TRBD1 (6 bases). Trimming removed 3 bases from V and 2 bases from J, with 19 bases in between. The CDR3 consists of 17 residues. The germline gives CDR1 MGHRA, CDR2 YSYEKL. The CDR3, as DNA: TGCGCCAGCAGCCAGACGGAAGGGGGTTACTCCAACTATGGCTACACCTTC. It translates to CASSQTEGGYSNYGYTF.

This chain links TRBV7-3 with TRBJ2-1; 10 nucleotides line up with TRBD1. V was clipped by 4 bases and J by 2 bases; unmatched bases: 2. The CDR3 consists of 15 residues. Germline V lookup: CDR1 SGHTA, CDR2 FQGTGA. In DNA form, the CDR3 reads TGTGCCAGCAGCTCTGGGACAGGGGCCTACAATGAGCAGTTCTTC. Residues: CASSSGTGAYNEQFF.

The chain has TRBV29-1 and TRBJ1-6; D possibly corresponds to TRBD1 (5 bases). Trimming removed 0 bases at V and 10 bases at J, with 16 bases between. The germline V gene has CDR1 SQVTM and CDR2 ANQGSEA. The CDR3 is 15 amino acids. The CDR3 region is CSVEDQGTFMSPLHF. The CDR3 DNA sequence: TGCAGCGTTGAAGATCAAGGGACCTTTATGTCACCCCTCCACTTT.

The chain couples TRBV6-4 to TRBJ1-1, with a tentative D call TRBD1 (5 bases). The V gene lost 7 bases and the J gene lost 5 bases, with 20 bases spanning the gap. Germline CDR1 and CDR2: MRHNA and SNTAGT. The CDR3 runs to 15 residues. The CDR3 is CASTGTVGRLTEAFF. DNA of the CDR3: TGTGCCAGCACCGGTACAGTGGGACGCCTTACTGAAGCTTTCTTT.

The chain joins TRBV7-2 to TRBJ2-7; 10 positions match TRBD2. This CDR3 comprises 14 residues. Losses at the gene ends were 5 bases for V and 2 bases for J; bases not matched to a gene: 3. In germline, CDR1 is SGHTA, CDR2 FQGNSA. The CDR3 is CASSRLAGPYEQYF. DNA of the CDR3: TGTGCCAGCAGCCGACTAGCGGGTCCCTACGAGCAGTACTTC. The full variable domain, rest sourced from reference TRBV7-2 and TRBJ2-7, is GAGVSQSPSNKVTEKGKDVELRCDPISGHTALYWYRQSLGQGLEFLIYFQGNSAPDKSGLPSDRFSAERTGGSVSTLTIQRTQQEDSAVYLCASSRLAGPYEQYFGPGTRLTVT.

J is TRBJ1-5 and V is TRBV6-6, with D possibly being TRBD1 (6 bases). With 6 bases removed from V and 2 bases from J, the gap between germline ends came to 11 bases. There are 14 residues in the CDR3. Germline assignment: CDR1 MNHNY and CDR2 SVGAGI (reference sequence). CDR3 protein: CASRPRQGNQPQHF. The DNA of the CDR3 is TGTGCCAGCAGACCCCGACAGGGCAATCAGCCCCAGCATTTT.

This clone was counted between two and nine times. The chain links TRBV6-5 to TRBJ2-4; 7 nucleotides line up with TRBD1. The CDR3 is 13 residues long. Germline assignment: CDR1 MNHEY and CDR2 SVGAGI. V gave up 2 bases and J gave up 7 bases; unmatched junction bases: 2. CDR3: CASSYDRENIQYF. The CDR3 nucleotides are TGTGCCAGCAGTTACGACAGGGAGAACATTCAGTACTTC.

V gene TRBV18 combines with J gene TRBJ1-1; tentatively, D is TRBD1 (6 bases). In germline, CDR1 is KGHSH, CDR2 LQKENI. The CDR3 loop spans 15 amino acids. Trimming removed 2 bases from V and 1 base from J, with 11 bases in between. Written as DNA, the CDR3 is TGTGCCAGCTCACCAACTGCGGGACAGAACACTGAAGCTTTCTTT. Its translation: CASSPTAGQNTEAFF.

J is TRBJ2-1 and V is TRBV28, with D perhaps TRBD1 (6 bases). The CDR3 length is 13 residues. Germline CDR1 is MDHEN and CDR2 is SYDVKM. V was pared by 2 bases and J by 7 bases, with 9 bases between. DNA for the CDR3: TGTGCCAGCAGTTTAAGGGGGTTGAATGAGCAGTTCTTC. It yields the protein CASSLRGLNEQFF.

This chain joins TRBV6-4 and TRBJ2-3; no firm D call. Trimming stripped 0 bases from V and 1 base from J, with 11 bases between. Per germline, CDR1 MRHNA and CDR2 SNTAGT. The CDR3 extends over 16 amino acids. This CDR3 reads CASSDSTSAGTDTQYF. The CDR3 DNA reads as TGTGCCAGCAGTGACTCGACTTCGGCAGGCACAGATACGCAGTATTTT.

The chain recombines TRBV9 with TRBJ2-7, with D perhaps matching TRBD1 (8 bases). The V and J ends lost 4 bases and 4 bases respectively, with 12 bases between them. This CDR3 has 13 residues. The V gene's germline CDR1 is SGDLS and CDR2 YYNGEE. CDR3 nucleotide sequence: TGTGCCAGCAGCTCACAGGGGGGGTACGAGCAGTACTTC. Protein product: CASSSQGGYEQYF.

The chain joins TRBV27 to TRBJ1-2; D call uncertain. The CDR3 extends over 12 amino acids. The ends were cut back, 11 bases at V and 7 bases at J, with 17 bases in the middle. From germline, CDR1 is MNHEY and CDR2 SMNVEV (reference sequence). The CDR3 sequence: CAVRTETGGYTF. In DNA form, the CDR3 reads TGTGCCGTTAGAACGGAGACGGGTGGCTACACCTTC.

This CDR3 reads CASSAEGLRYEQYF. CDR3 in DNA: TGTGCCAGCAGTGCGGAGGGGCTACGCTACGAGCAGTACTTC. V is TRBV6-5 and J is TRBJ2-7, with D perhaps TRBD2 (6 bases). The CDR3 is made up of 14 amino acids. Germline CDR1 MNHEY, CDR2 SVGAGI. Trimming stripped 5 bases from V and 3 bases from J, with 14 bases between.

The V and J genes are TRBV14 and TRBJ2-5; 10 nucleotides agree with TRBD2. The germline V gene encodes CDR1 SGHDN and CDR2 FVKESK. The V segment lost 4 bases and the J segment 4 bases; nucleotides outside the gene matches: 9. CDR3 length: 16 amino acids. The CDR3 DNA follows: TGTGCCAGCAGCCCAGGACTAGCGGCCTGGGGAGAGACCCAGTACTTC. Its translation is CASSPGLAAWGETQYF.

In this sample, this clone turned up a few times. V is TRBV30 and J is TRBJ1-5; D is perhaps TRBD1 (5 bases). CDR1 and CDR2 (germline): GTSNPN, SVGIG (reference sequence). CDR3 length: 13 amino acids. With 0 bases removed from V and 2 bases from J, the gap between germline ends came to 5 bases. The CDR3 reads CAWSVQGNQPQHF. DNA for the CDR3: TGTGCCTGGAGTGTACAGGGCAATCAGCCCCAGCATTTT.

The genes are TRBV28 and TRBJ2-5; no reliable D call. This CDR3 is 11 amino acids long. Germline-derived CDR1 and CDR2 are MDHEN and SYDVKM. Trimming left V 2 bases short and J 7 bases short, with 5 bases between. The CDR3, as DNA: TGTGCCAGCAGTTTACTAGGGACCCAGTACTTC. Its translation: CASSLLGTQYF.